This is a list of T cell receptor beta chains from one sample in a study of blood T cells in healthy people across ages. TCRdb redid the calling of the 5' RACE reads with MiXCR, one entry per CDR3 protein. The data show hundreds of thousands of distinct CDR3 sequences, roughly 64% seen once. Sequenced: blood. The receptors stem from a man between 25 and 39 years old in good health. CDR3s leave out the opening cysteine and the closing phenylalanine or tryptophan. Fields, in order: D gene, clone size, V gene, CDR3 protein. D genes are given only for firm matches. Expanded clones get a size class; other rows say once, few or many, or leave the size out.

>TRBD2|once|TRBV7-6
ASSGLGGSEWEQY
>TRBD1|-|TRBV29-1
SVDSRTGGLGEQY
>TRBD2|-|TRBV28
ASGPSGRADTDTQY
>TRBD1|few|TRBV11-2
ASSYLQGWDNEQF
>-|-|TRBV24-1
ATSDIGTEDTGELF
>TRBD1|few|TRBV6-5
ASSPGGLNEQF
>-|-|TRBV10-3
AISESGRISGANVLT
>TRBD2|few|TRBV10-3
AIPLAADTQY
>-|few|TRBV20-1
SATTPDRRTDTQY
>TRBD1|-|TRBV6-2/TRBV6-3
ASSSRDRGPWEQY
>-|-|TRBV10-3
AISEGSEGYEQY
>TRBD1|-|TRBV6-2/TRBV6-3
ASGDREGQPQH
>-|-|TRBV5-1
ASSLDGGGVNPHEQY
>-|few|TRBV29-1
SVGPETQY
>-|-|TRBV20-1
SARPPGLRGNEQF
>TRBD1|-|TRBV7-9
ASSFDRVTTGELF